The 26 T cell receptor beta chains presented below share a single source sample, sequenced in a study of OX40 agonist ivuxolimab in advanced cancers. The protocol used for the library was the immunoSEQ multiplex PCR assay. TCRdb took over this immuneACCESS table, retaining in-frame rearrangements with V and J assigned. Such tables are incomplete; in checked studies, under half of the missing clones stem from an unresolved V gene, and the remainder is unexplained. This sample gives about 67,000 clones in total; over 75% of them show up just once. The ten most abundant clones make up 8.2% of the sample. The sample consisted of CD4+ or CD8+ T cells sorted from blood, taken in a trial of the OX40 agonist ivuxolimab. The receptors shown here come from an adult with an advanced solid tumor such as melanoma, head and neck, liver or kidney cancer.

V is TRBV4-2 and J is TRBJ2-1, with TRBD2 identical over 9 bases. Germline CDR1 reads LGHNA; CDR2 reads YNFKEQ. Trimming removed 1 base from V and 4 bases from J; junction bases left unmatched: 5. The CDR3 sequence is 16 residues long. The CDR3 reads CASSQGWREGYNEQFF. Written as DNA, the CDR3 is TGTGCCAGCAGCCAAGGATGGCGGGAGGGATACAATGAGCAGTTCTTC.

The chain uses TRBV5-6 and TRBJ2-3; 8 bases are a match to TRBD2. Germline CDR1 SGHDT, CDR2 YYEEEE. The CDR3 spans 15 residues. V was clipped by 4 bases and J by 4 bases; unmatched bases: 8. The CDR3 loop is CASSGTRGGADTQYF. The CDR3 bases are TGTGCCAGCAGCGGGACTAGGGGCGGCGCAGATACGCAGTATTTT. Filled out from reference TRBV5-6 and TRBJ2-3, the complete variable domain reads DAGVTQSPTHLIKTRGQQVTLRCSPKSGHDTVSWYQQALGQGPQFIFQYYEEEERQRGNFPDRFSGHQFPNYSSELNVNALLLGDSALYLCASSGTRGGADTQYFGPGTRLTVL.

The V gene is TRBV6-5, the J gene TRBJ2-7; TRBD2 is a possible D gene (6 bases). Trimming removed 2 bases at V and 2 bases at J, with 10 bases between. The germline V gene encodes CDR1 MNHEY and CDR2 SVGAGI. CDR3 size: 14 residues. The CDR3 loop reads CASSYDWRAYEQYF. The CDR3 DNA is TGTGCCAGCAGTTACGATTGGAGGGCCTACGAGCAGTACTTC.

CDR3 loop: CASSLKTGNQPQHF. DNA of the CDR3: TGTGCCAGCAGCTTAAAGACAGGAAATCAGCCCCAGCATTTT. The J gene is TRBJ1-5, the V gene TRBV7-2, with D tentatively TRBD1 (6 bases). The CDR3 covers 14 residues. V dropped 2 bases and J dropped 4 bases, with 9 bases sitting between them. Germline V lookup: CDR1 SGHTA, CDR2 FQGNSA.

This clone was counted between two and nine times. The chain employs TRBV5-4 and TRBJ2-7, with TRBD1 identical over 7 bases. J was trimmed by 2 bases and V by 3 bases; bases with no gene match: 8. Germline-derived CDR1 and CDR2 are SGHNT and YYREEE (reference sequence). CDR3 length equals 15 residues. CDR3 DNA sequence: TGTGCCAGCAGCTCCACGACAGGGCTAACCTACGAGCAGTACTTC. This gives the protein CASSSTTGLTYEQYF.

CDR3 nucleotide sequence: TGCGCCAGCAGCCCCGTGGGGGAAGGCGAAAAACTGTTTTTT. The encoded protein is CASSPVGEGEKLFF. V is TRBV5-1 and J is TRBJ1-4; D is possibly TRBD1 (5 bases). V shed 4 bases and J shed 8 bases, with 15 bases lying between them. The germline V gene encodes CDR1 SGHRS and CDR2 YFSETQ. The CDR3 length is 14 residues.

V and J are TRBV4-1 and TRBJ1-4; 7 bases align to TRBD1. The CDR3 has 15 residues. Germline V gene sequence: CDR1 MGHRA, CDR2 YSYEKL. Unmatched junction bases numbered 7, after V lost 2 bases and J lost 7 bases. CDR3 coding DNA: TGCGCCAGCAGCCAAAACACAGGGGCGGGTGAAAAACTGTTTTTT. Protein sequence: CASSQNTGAGEKLFF.

The J gene is TRBJ2-1, the V gene TRBV7-9; TRBD2 matches 9 bases. The germline gives CDR1 SEHNR, CDR2 FQNEAQ (reference sequence). This CDR3 spans 15 amino acids. The V and J ends lost 1 base and 14 bases, in that order; junction bases with no gene match: 12. The CDR3 DNA follows: TGTGCCAGCAGCTTAGTCAGGCAGGGTCTAGCGGGAAAGTTCTTC. Protein: CASSLVRQGLAGKFF.

The chain is built from TRBV5-4 and TRBJ1-1; D perhaps matches TRBD1 (5 bases). The CDR3 length is 14 residues. Trimming pared 1 base from V and 5 bases from J, leaving 12 bases between. Germline-derived CDR1 and CDR2 are SGHNT and YYREEE (reference sequence). The CDR3 reads CASSLSGRGTEAFF. CDR3 in DNA: TGTGCCAGCAGCTTGAGTGGTAGGGGAACTGAAGCTTTCTTT.

The V gene is TRBV7-2, the J gene TRBJ2-5; 9 positions agree with TRBD1. V gave up 5 bases and J gave up 4 bases; unmatched junction bases: 8. Germline CDR1 reads SGHTA; CDR2 reads FQGNSA. The CDR3 has 15 residues. CDR3: CASSPDRGNGETQYF. DNA for the CDR3: TGTGCCAGCAGCCCGGACAGGGGAAATGGAGAGACCCAGTACTTC.

This chain links TRBV27 with TRBJ2-3; a weak D match, TRBD1 (5 bases). The CDR3 extends over 15 amino acids. Germline CDR1 and CDR2: MNHEY and SMNVEV (reference sequence). V was clipped by 4 bases and J by 1 base, with 12 bases between them. The CDR3 spells CASSWGADRTDTQYF. CDR3 sequence (DNA): TGTGCCAGCAGTTGGGGCGCGGATCGCACAGATACGCAGTATTTT.

V is TRBV18 and J is TRBJ2-5; D may be TRBD1 (5 bases). From germline, CDR1 is KGHSH and CDR2 LQKENI. V dropped 10 bases and J dropped 2 bases, with 17 bases sitting between them. This CDR3 region has 14 residues. The CDR3 loop is CATSARREQETQYF. In DNA form, the CDR3 reads TGTGCCACCTCTGCACGCAGGGAACAAGAGACCCAGTACTTC.

The chain carries TRBV4-1 and TRBJ1-3; 11 positions match TRBD1. This CDR3 is 17 amino acids long. V lost 4 bases and J lost 3; bases outside the gene matches: 8. Germline V CDR1 and CDR2: MGHRA, YSYEKL. The DNA for the CDR3 is TGCGCCAGCAGCCGGGGCCCCGGGACAGGGGGTGGAAACACCATATATTTT. Protein product: CASSRGPGTGGGNTIYF.

The chain uses TRBV7-9 and TRBJ2-5; TRBD2 aligns across 8 bases. The germline CDR1 and CDR2 sequences are SEHNR and FQNEAQ (reference sequence). V was clipped by 7 bases and J by 2 bases; unmatched bases: 6. There are 14 residues in the CDR3. As DNA, the CDR3 is TGTGCCAGCACGAGAGCGGGGGCTCAAGAGACCCAGTACTTC. Translation gives CASTRAGAQETQYF.

The chain uses TRBV6-4 and TRBJ1-2, with D perhaps matching TRBD1 (6 bases). Germline lookup yields CDR1 MRHNA and CDR2 SNTAGT. The CDR3 covers 16 residues. Trimming removed 8 bases from V and 2 bases from J, with 21 bases in between. CDR3 loop: CASYKLDRIPNYGYTF. The DNA for the CDR3 is TGTGCCAGCTATAAATTGGACAGAATCCCCAACTATGGCTACACCTTC.

With regard to this clone: A read error may produce the germline difference seen at one junction end. CDR3 DNA sequence: TGTGCCAGCAGCGTAGATACTAGCGGGAGGGCCCCCCCCCTCTTC. This sequence encodes CASSVDTSGRAPPLF. The chain uses TRBV9 and TRBJ2-1; 13 bases line up with TRBD2. The CDR3 is 15 amino acids. Germline CDR1 SGDLS, CDR2 YYNGEE. Filled out from reference TRBV9 and TRBJ2-1, the complete variable domain reads DSGVTQTPKHLITATGQRVTLRCSPRSGDLSVYWYQQSLDQGLQFLIQYYNGEERAKGNILERFSAQQFPDLHSELNLSSLELGDSALYFCASSVDTSGRAPPLFGPGTRLTVL.

The table lists this clone with a count of one. This chain joins TRBV28 and TRBJ1-4; no reliable D call. V was pared by 5 bases and J by 0 bases, with 13 bases between. In germline, CDR1 is MDHEN, CDR2 SYDVKM. The CDR3 is 16 amino acids. The CDR3 DNA follows: TGTGCCAGCAGTCCCTCCGGCATACCAACTAATGAAAAACTGTTTTTT. Amino acids: CASSPSGIPTNEKLFF.

This clone was recorded a few times. This rearrangement joins TRBV18 to TRBJ1-2; weak D call: TRBD1 (5 bases). Germline values: CDR1 KGHSH, CDR2 LQKENI. The CDR3 is 14 amino acids. With 0 bases removed from V and 0 bases from J, the gap between germline ends came to 5 bases. The CDR3 DNA reads as TGTGCCAGCTCACCACCGGGACCTAACTATGGCTACACCTTC. This translates into CASSPPGPNYGYTF.

This clone was seen a few times. This chain uses TRBV10-3 with TRBJ2-3; D tentatively fits TRBD1 or TRBD2 (5 bases each). Looked up from germline, CDR1 is ENHRY and CDR2 is SYGVKD. CDR3 length: 14 residues. V was cut by 8 bases and J by 2 bases, with 14 bases left in between. The CDR3 DNA reads as TGTGCCATCGCTGAGGGGCGAGACACAGATACGCAGTATTTT. Translating it yields CAIAEGRDTDTQYF.

The chain uses TRBV6-6 and TRBJ2-7; 7 nucleotides line up with TRBD1. CDR3 size: 14 residues. The trim removed 4 bases at V and 5 bases at J, leaving 8 bases unmatched. Germline CDR1 reads MNHNY; CDR2 reads SVGAGI (reference sequence). The CDR3 DNA follows: TGTGCCAGCAGTTTGGACAGGCGGAGTAACGAGCAGTACTTC. It codes for CASSLDRRSNEQYF.

This chain connects TRBV28 to TRBJ2-7; 13 positions match TRBD2. The CDR3 consists of 22 residues. CDR1 is MDHEN, CDR2 SYDVKM, per germline. Losses at the gene ends were 5 bases for V and 1 base for J; bases not matched to a gene: 23. In nucleotides, the CDR3 is TGTGCCAGCAGTGGTACGATGGCAACCTGGTCAACTAGCGGGAGGGTGTCCTACGAGCAGTACTTC. As protein: CASSGTMATWSTSGRVSYEQYF.

The sample holds one count of this clone. The chain employs TRBV27 and TRBJ2-1, with TRBD2 matching 8 bases. The CDR3 covers 14 residues. Unmatched junction bases numbered 5, after V lost 3 bases and J lost 7 bases. Germline CDR1 MNHEY, CDR2 SMNVEV (reference sequence). This chain's CDR3 is CASSFFSGNNEQFF. CDR3 DNA sequence: TGTGCCAGCAGTTTTTTTAGCGGGAATAATGAGCAGTTCTTC.

J is TRBJ1-1 and V is TRBV27; D is unresolved. CDR1 and CDR2 (germline): MNHEY, SMNVEV (reference sequence). The CDR3 covers 13 residues. V shed 3 bases and J shed 0 bases, with 5 bases lying between them. CDR3: CASSLELNTEAFF. The CDR3, as DNA: TGTGCCAGCAGTTTGGAACTGAACACTGAAGCTTTCTTT.

The rearrangement joins TRBV7-9 to TRBJ2-5; 9 bases are shared with TRBD2. The CDR3 has 15 residues. Trimming cost V 4 bases and J 1 base; bases outside gene matches: 4. Germline values: CDR1 SEHNR, CDR2 FQNEAQ (reference sequence). DNA of the CDR3: TGTGCCAGCAGCTCGCTAGCGGGGATCCAAGAGACCCAGTACTTC. It codes for CASSSLAGIQETQYF.

The V and J genes are TRBV4-2 and TRBJ2-3; 12 positions match TRBD2. CDR1 is LGHNA, CDR2 YNFKEQ, per germline. Trimming at V came to 1 base and at J to 5 bases, leaving 7 bases not matched to a gene. This CDR3 has 17 amino acids. The CDR3 sequence: CASSQGSSGRGEDTQYF. The CDR3 bases are TGTGCCAGCAGCCAAGGCTCTAGCGGGAGGGGGGAAGATACGCAGTATTTT.

The chain carries TRBV9 and TRBJ2-1, with TRBD2 as a possible D gene (5 bases). CDR1 is SGDLS and CDR2 is YYNGEE in the germline V gene. Trimming removed 2 bases from V and 16 bases from J, with 19 bases in between. The CDR3 spans 13 residues. As DNA, the CDR3 is TGTGCCAGCAGCGTCACGGAGGCGGCTACATTATTCTTC. It specifies CASSVTEAATLFF.